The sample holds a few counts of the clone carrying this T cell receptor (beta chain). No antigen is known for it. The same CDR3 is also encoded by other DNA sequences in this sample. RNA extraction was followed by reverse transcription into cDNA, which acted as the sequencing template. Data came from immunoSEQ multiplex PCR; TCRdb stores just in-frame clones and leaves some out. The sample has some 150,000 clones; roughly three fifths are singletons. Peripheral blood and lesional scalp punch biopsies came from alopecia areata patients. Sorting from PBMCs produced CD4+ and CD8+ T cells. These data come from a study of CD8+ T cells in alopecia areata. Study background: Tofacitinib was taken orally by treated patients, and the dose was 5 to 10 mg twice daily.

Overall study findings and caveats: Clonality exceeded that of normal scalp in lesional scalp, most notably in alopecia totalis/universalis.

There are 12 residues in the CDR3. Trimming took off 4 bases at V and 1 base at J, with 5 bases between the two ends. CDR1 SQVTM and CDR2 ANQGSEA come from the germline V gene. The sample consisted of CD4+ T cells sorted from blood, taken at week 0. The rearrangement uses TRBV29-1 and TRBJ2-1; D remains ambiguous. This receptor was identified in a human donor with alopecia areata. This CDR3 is CSVARSYNEQFF. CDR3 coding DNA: TGCAGCGTTGCCAGATCCTACAATGAGCAGTTCTTC.